This TCR beta chain was sequenced in a study of cytomegalovirus exposure and HLA in healthy donors. With respect to this clone: The antigen remains unidentified.

General study results and limits: Among the sequence variants, a highly shared cluster was likely an artifact of sequencing. Sequencing depth across donors, presence/absence analyses assumed, was roughly uniform. In a later analysis, productive TCRs from donors in an Asian-associated ancestry cluster reportedly carried fewer N-insertions than the cohort mean. Differences between HLA loci emerged in a later analysis of TCR association rates, with DRB1 most and HLA-C fewest.

This CDR3 region has 15 residues. Per germline, CDR1 MNHNS and CDR2 SASEGT. Trimming cost V 4 bases and J 0 bases, with 12 bases left between them. With 60 Vbeta and 13 Jbeta primers, the PCR was carried out. TCRdb's table, derived via immunoSEQ multiplex PCR, lists solely in-frame clones and lacks some. The sample totals around 140,000 clones. The receptor was isolated from a woman aged 18 to 35 in good health and CMV-seronegative. The rearrangement uses TRBV6-1 and TRBJ1-1; D is uncertain. The sequenced sample was PBMCs. The CDR3 DNA follows: TGTGCCAGCAGTGCGGAGCGGAGCATGAACACTGAAGCTTTCTTT. This sequence encodes CASSAERSMNTEAFF.